This T cell receptor beta chain stems from a study of blood T cell repertoires in COVID-19. Study-wide background: Collection of acute and convalescent COVID-19 samples took place in the United States, Italy and Spain.

V dropped 2 bases and J dropped 0 bases, with 11 bases sitting between them. CDR1 MNHEY and CDR2 SVGEGT come from the germline V gene. The CDR3 runs to 16 residues. Original analysis: Reference gene primer amplification gave estimated nucleated cell counts. TCRdb keeps only in-frame clones here, not all; method: immunoSEQ multiplex PCR. V and J calls and clone size are given by that table; D and trimming were obtained from the DNA. The sample records approximately 24,000 clones, 80% to 90% being singletons. The receptor's source is a human donor in a cohort sampled during active COVID-19. Sequencing was performed on peripheral blood. V gene TRBV6-2 or TRBV6-3 combines with J gene TRBJ2-1; maybe TRBD2 (5 bases). The DNA of the CDR3 is TGTGCCAGCAGTTACCCCAGCGGTCGCTCCTACAATGAGCAGTTCTTC. Its protein is CASSYPSGRSYNEQFF.